The source of this TCR beta chain is a study of T cell repertoires in cytomegalovirus infection. Overall study: Selected CMV epitopes included recently identified HLA-C-restricted ones as well as well-studied HLA-B-restricted ones.

Note on this clonotype: What it binds is not known.

V was shortened by 6 bases and J by 5 bases, with 11 bases between the two germline ends. CDR1 and CDR2 from the germline V gene are MNHEY and SVGAGI. The CDR3 is made up of 13 amino acids. TCRdb re-derived calls from the reads in MiXCR, one entry per CDR3 protein. The top ten hold over 10% of the sample, which has 650,000 to 850,000 distinct CDR3 sequences, approximately 32% seen once. The sequence was collected from a human donor in good health (CMV status not recorded). Some clones in this sample may be carry-over from other donors' samples. This chain connects TRBV6-5 to TRBJ2-1, with a tentative D call TRBD2 (5 bases). The specimen comprised cultured CD8+ T cells from PBMCs, sampled from culture after CMV antigen stimulation. CDR3 protein: CASSLDYDNEQFF. CDR3 bases: TGTGCCAGCAGCCTCGACTACGACAATGAGCAGTTCTTC.